The next 2 T cell receptor beta chains were all read from a single sample in a study of regulatory dendritic cells for organ transplantation. The repertoire was sequenced with immunoSEQ multiplex PCR; TCRdb's copy has only in-frame clones and lacks some. Of fewer than 8,500 clones listed, about 67% were seen once; the top ten hold 3.5% to 4.5%. Their antigens remain unidentified. Allogeneic regulatory or mature dendritic cells were co-cultured for approximately 5 days with CFSE-labeled sorted T cells at 1:10. The sample consisted of memory CD4+ T cells from blood cultured with dendritic cells. The subset is: CD45RO+ memory T cells. The receptors stem from a human donor in good health.

CDR3: CASSYGLGSAQYF. Here the CDR3 DNA reads TGTGCCAGCAGTTACGGACTAGGGTCAGCCCAGTACTTC. V usage is TRBV6-6 and J usage is TRBJ2-5, with 7 positions matching TRBD2. Trimming at V came to 2 bases and at J to 9 bases, leaving 6 bases not matched to a gene. CDR3 size: 13 residues. Germline lookup yields CDR1 MNHNY and CDR2 SVGAGI (reference sequence).

The chain carries TRBV5-1 and TRBJ1-2; the match to TRBD1 covers 9 bases. Germline V gene data show CDR1 as SGHRS and CDR2 as YFSETQ. The CDR3 is made up of 15 amino acids. V gave up 4 bases and J gave up 4 bases; unmatched junction bases: 8. The CDR3 DNA reads as TGCGCCAGCAGCGAGGACAGGGGTCGTAGCTATGGCTACACCTTC. Protein: CASSEDRGRSYGYTF.